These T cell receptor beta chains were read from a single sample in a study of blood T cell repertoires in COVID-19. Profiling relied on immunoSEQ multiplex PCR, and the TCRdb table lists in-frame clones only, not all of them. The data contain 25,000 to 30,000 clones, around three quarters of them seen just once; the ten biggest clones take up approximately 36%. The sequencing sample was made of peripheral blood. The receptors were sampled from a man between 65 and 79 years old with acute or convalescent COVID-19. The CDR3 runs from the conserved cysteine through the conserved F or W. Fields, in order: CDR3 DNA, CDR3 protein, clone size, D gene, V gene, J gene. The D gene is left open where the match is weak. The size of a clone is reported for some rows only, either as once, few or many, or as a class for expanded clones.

DNA: TGCGCCAGCAGCTTGGTGGCAGACTCCTACAATGAGCAGTTCTTC
CDR3: CASSLVADSYNEQFF
size: NA
D: NA
V: TRBV5-1
J: TRBJ2-1

DNA: TGTGCCTGGAGTAATGGGGAGTGGGATGGCTACACCTTC
CDR3: CAWSNGEWDGYTF
size: NA
D: NA
V: TRBV30
J: TRBJ1-2

DNA: TGTGCCACCGAAACAGGGTACCAAGAGACCCAGTACTTC
CDR3: CATETGYQETQYF
size: NA
D: NA
V: TRBV10-3
J: TRBJ2-5

DNA: TGTGCCACCGGGACTAGCGGCTCTGGGGCCAACGTCCTGACTTTC
CDR3: CATGTSGSGANVLTF
size: NA
D: TRBD2
V: TRBV6-5
J: TRBJ2-6

DNA: TGTGCCAGCACCGCACTGAGCGGGGTTCCCAATGAGCAGTTCTTC
CDR3: CASTALSGVPNEQFF
size: once
D: TRBD2
V: TRBV6-5
J: TRBJ2-1

DNA: TGTGCCAGCAGCTTAGTTACAGGATTTTTAAATCAGCCCCAGCATTTT
CDR3: CASSLVTGFLNQPQHF
size: NA
D: NA
V: TRBV7-2
J: TRBJ1-5

DNA: TGTGCCAGCAGCGTGGGACAGGGATCGCCTGGGGCCAACGTCCTGACTTTC
CDR3: CASSVGQGSPGANVLTF
size: NA
D: TRBD1
V: TRBV9
J: TRBJ2-6

DNA: TGCGCCAGCAGCCGGAGGGGATTGGACACTGAAGCTTTCTTT
CDR3: CASSRRGLDTEAFF
size: NA
D: NA
V: TRBV5-1
J: TRBJ1-1

DNA: TGTGCCAGCTCAGCTTCTTCACCGGGAGGATACAATGAGCAGTTCTTC
CDR3: CASSASSPGGYNEQFF
size: once
D: TRBD2
V: TRBV18
J: TRBJ2-1

DNA: TGTGCCAGTAGTCTGACAGGGCGATCGAACACTGAAGCTTTCTTT
CDR3: CASSLTGRSNTEAFF
size: NA
D: TRBD1
V: TRBV19
J: TRBJ1-1

DNA: TGTGCCAGCAGCATACCGGGACAAAGTAACTATGGCTACACCTTC
CDR3: CASSIPGQSNYGYTF
size: NA
D: NA
V: TRBV11-2
J: TRBJ1-2

DNA: TGTGCCAGCAGCTTAACGACTGGGTCCTTCGGGGCAGATACGCAGTATTTT
CDR3: CASSLTTGSFGADTQYF
size: NA
D: NA
V: TRBV13
J: TRBJ2-3

DNA: TGTGCCAGCAGCCCGCACGCGGGTTCTAACTATGGCTACACCTTC
CDR3: CASSPHAGSNYGYTF
size: NA
D: NA
V: TRBV7-2
J: TRBJ1-2

DNA: TGTGCCAGCACAGTTAGCGACTCCTACGAGCAGTACTTC
CDR3: CASTVSDSYEQYF
size: few
D: NA
V: TRBV2
J: TRBJ2-7

DNA: TGTGCCAGCAGCAAACTAGCATCCAACGAGCAGTACTTC
CDR3: CASSKLASNEQYF
size: once
D: NA
V: TRBV11-2
J: TRBJ2-7

DNA: TGTGCCAGCAGCGTTGGGGGGAGCACTGAAGCTTTCTTT
CDR3: CASSVGGSTEAFF
size: NA
D: NA
V: TRBV6-6
J: TRBJ1-1

DNA: TGCGCCAGCAGCCAAGATCCCGGGGGTAATCAGCCCCAGCATTTT
CDR3: CASSQDPGGNQPQHF
size: once
D: NA
V: TRBV4-3
J: TRBJ1-5

DNA: TGTGCCAGCAGCCTCTCTTGGGGGGGAGGCACCGGGGAGCTGTTTTTT
CDR3: CASSLSWGGGTGELFF
size: NA
D: TRBD2
V: TRBV3-1/TRBV3-2
J: TRBJ2-2

DNA: TGTGCCAGCAGCTTAGCCGGGGCCTACGAGCAGTACTTC
CDR3: CASSLAGAYEQYF
size: NA
D: NA
V: TRBV7-6
J: TRBJ2-7

DNA: TGTGCCAGCTCACCAGGACAGGGAAGTACTGGAAACACCATATATTTT
CDR3: CASSPGQGSTGNTIYF
size: NA
D: TRBD1
V: TRBV18
J: TRBJ1-3

DNA: TGTGCCAGCAGCACGGACAGGGTGGCCCTAAACACCATATATTTT
CDR3: CASSTDRVALNTIYF
size: few
D: NA
V: TRBV21-1
J: TRBJ1-3

DNA: TGTGCCAGCAGCCAGAGGGACACTAACAATGAGCAGTTCTTC
CDR3: CASSQRDTNNEQFF
size: NA
D: NA
V: TRBV14
J: TRBJ2-1

DNA: TGTGCCAGCAGCCACCTTAACATCGATTCACCCCTCCACTTT
CDR3: CASSHLNIDSPLHF
size: NA
D: NA
V: TRBV3-1/TRBV3-2
J: TRBJ1-6

DNA: TGTGCCAGCAGTTTAGGGGAGGAGCGGGGGGACCCACCCGGCACCGGGGAGCTGTTTTTT
CDR3: CASSLGEERGDPPGTGELFF
size: few
D: TRBD2
V: TRBV28
J: TRBJ2-2

DNA: TGTGCCAGCAGCGTTAGCGGGGGCTACAATGAGCAGTTCTTC
CDR3: CASSVSGGYNEQFF
size: NA
D: TRBD2
V: TRBV5-4
J: TRBJ2-1

DNA: TGTGCCAGCTCCGCGGGACAGTCGGGTCAGCCCCAGCATTTT
CDR3: CASSAGQSGQPQHF
size: medium-sized
D: TRBD1
V: TRBV18
J: TRBJ1-5

DNA: TGTGCCACCCGGTCCAACTTTGGCTACACCTTC
CDR3: CATRSNFGYTF
size: NA
D: NA
V: TRBV6-1
J: TRBJ1-2

DNA: TGTGCCAGCAGCTTAACAGGGGCGCCCAACTATGGCTACACCTTC
CDR3: CASSLTGAPNYGYTF
size: NA
D: TRBD1
V: TRBV5-6
J: TRBJ1-2

DNA: TGCAGTGCTAGATTTAAAGAGACCCAGTACTTC
CDR3: CSARFKETQYF
size: NA
D: NA
V: TRBV20-1
J: TRBJ2-5

DNA: TGTGCCAGCTCACCCGCGGGACAGTACCCTGAAGCTTTCTTT
CDR3: CASSPAGQYPEAFF
size: NA
D: TRBD1
V: TRBV18
J: TRBJ1-1

DNA: TGTGCCAGCAGCCTCGGGTGGGGCGGCGTAACTATTTCTAGCACAGATACGCAGTATTTT
CDR3: CASSLGWGGVTISSTDTQYF
size: NA
D: NA
V: TRBV6-6
J: TRBJ2-3

DNA: TGTGCCAGCAGTCCTAGCGGGAACTCTGGGGCCAACGTCCTGACTTTC
CDR3: CASSPSGNSGANVLTF
size: NA
D: TRBD2
V: TRBV6-4
J: TRBJ2-6

DNA: TGTGCCAGTAGGGACAGGGGGCGGACGGGAGGGACTGAAGCTTTCTTT
CDR3: CASRDRGRTGGTEAFF
size: NA
D: TRBD1
V: TRBV19
J: TRBJ1-1

DNA: TGTGCCAGCAGCGTAGGGGCAGCGGGGGGGCAGGAGACCCAGTACTTC
CDR3: CASSVGAAGGQETQYF
size: once
D: TRBD2
V: TRBV9
J: TRBJ2-5

DNA: TGTGCCAGCAGTGTCGGACAGGGCCGGGTTGCGGGGACCCAGTACTTC
CDR3: CASSVGQGRVAGTQYF
size: NA
D: TRBD1
V: TRBV27
J: TRBJ2-5

DNA: TGCGCCAGCAGTGAGTCCGTAGGACTAGCGGGAAATAATGAGCAGTTCTTC
CDR3: CASSESVGLAGNNEQFF
size: NA
D: TRBD2
V: TRBV10-1
J: TRBJ2-1

DNA: TGTGCCAGCAGCTTGGCCGCCGGTTCCTATAATTCACCCCTCCACTTT
CDR3: CASSLAAGSYNSPLHF
size: NA
D: NA
V: TRBV5-6
J: TRBJ1-6

DNA: TGTGCCAGTAGAACTCGACAGGACAGTCAAGATACGCAGTATTTT
CDR3: CASRTRQDSQDTQYF
size: NA
D: NA
V: TRBV19
J: TRBJ2-3

DNA: TGTGCCAGCAGTCGCCGTCGTTTACAGGCCTACTCTGGGGCCAACGTCCTGACTTTC
CDR3: CASSRRRLQAYSGANVLTF
size: NA
D: NA
V: TRBV6-2/TRBV6-3
J: TRBJ2-6

DNA: TGTGCCAGCAGTTATTCCAGGACAGGGGTCACTGAAGCTTTCTTT
CDR3: CASSYSRTGVTEAFF
size: NA
D: TRBD1
V: TRBV6-5
J: TRBJ1-1

DNA: TGCGCCAGCAGTTTTCTCGGGACTAGGAGAACTGAGCAGTTCTTC
CDR3: CASSFLGTRRTEQFF
size: NA
D: TRBD2
V: TRBV5-1
J: TRBJ2-1

DNA: TGTGCCAGCAGCTTAGAACTAGCGGGAGTTCTAAACGAGCAGTACTTC
CDR3: CASSLELAGVLNEQYF
size: NA
D: TRBD2
V: TRBV11-2
J: TRBJ2-7

DNA: TGTGCCAGCAGGCCGGGGGTTGGAAACACCATATATTTT
CDR3: CASRPGVGNTIYF
size: NA
D: NA
V: TRBV6-5
J: TRBJ1-3

DNA: TGCAGCGTTGGGAGTTACACCGGGGAGCTGTTTTTT
CDR3: CSVGSYTGELFF
size: NA
D: NA
V: TRBV29-1
J: TRBJ2-2

DNA: TGTGCCAGCAGCGTCGCGATGCTCACAGATACGCAGTATTTT
CDR3: CASSVAMLTDTQYF
size: once
D: NA
V: TRBV6-2/TRBV6-3
J: TRBJ2-3

DNA: TGCGCCAGCAGCCAAGAAGCACAGGGGGCGGCAGGGGCCAACGTCCTGACTTTC
CDR3: CASSQEAQGAAGANVLTF
size: NA
D: TRBD1
V: TRBV4-1
J: TRBJ2-6

DNA: TGTGCCAGCAGTCGGGACAGGGTGAACACTGAAGCTTTCTTT
CDR3: CASSRDRVNTEAFF
size: NA
D: TRBD1
V: TRBV7-8
J: TRBJ1-1

DNA: TGTGCCAGCAGCTTGGCCGTGGCAGGGGTGCAGCCCCAGCATTTT
CDR3: CASSLAVAGVQPQHF
size: NA
D: NA
V: TRBV5-6
J: TRBJ1-5